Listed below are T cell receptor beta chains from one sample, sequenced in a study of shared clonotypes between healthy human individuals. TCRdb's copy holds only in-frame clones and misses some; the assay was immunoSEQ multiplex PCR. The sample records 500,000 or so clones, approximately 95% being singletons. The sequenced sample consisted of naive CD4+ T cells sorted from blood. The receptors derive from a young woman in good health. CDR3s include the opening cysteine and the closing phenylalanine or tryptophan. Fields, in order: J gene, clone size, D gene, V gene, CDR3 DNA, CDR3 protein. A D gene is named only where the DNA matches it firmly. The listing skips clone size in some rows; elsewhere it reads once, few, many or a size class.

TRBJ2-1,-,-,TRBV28,TGTGCCAGCAGTTCTGGACAGATGGGTAATGAGCAGTTCTTC,CASSSGQMGNEQFF
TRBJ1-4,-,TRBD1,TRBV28,TGTGCCAGCAGGTCGGGACAGCTCAATGAAAAACTGTTTTTT,CASRSGQLNEKLFF
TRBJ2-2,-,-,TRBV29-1,TGCAGCGTTGGTCCGGAGAGTCAGGACACCGGGGAGCTGTTTTTT,CSVGPESQDTGELFF
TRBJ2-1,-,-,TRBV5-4,TGTGCCAGCAGCTTGGTCTCGAGGGAGGCGTACAATGAGCAGTTCTTC,CASSLVSREAYNEQFF
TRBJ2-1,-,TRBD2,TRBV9,TGTGCCAGCAGCGCTTCCGGGACTAGGTCCTACAATGAGCAGTTCTTC,CASSASGTRSYNEQFF
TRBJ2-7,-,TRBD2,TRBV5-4,TGTGCCAGCAGCTTAGGCGGGGGGCCGCACGAGCAGTACTTC,CASSLGGGPHEQYF
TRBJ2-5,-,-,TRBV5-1,TGCGCCAGCAGCTTGGCAAGCAGGCGCCAAGAGACCCAGTACTTC,CASSLASRRQETQYF
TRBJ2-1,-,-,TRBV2,TGTGCCAGCAGTGATTTCAGGGTCAATGAGCAGTTCTTC,CASSDFRVNEQFF
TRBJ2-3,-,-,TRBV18,TGTGCCAGCTCCTTAGACACGCTAGCCACAGATACGCAGTATTTT,CASSLDTLATDTQYF
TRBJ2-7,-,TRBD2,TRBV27,TGTGCCAGCAGTTCTACCCCGGGACTAGCGGGTTCCTACGAGCAGTACTTC,CASSSTPGLAGSYEQYF
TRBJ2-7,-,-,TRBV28,TGTGGCAGGGCGGGCCTACGCGAGGAGCAGTACTTC,CGRAGLREEQYF
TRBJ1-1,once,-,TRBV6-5,TGTGCCAGCAGTTACTCGAATACAGTGAACACTGAAGCTTTCTTT,CASSYSNTVNTEAFF
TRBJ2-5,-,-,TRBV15,TGTGCCACCAGCAGAGGATCGACTAGTCGAAAGACCCAGTACTTC,CATSRGSTSRKTQYF
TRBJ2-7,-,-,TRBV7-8,TGTGCCAGCAGCTTCGTCAGCTACGAGCAGTACTTC,CASSFVSYEQYF
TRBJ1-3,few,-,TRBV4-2,TGTGCCAGCAGCCAAGACAGGGGCTCTGGAAACACCATATATTTT,CASSQDRGSGNTIYF
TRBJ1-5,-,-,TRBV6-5,TGTGCCAGCAGCCCGGATCGGGAGCAGCCCCAGCATTTT,CASSPDREQPQHF
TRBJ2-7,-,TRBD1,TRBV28,TGTGCCAGCAGTTCCCTAGGTAACAGGGGGCGTGAGCAGTACTTC,CASSSLGNRGREQYF